The 23 T cell receptor beta chains listed next were all sequenced from one sample in a study of breast tumors, draining lymph nodes, adjacent tissues. TCRdb re-called the multiplex PCR reads through MiXCR, storing one row per CDR3 protein. The data contain about 22,000 distinct CDR3 sequences, around 50% of them singletons. Material for sequencing was breast tumor tissue. The receptor source for this set is a female donor with breast cancer. Some clones in this sample may be carry-over from other donors' samples.

CDR3 in DNA: TGCGCCAGCAGCCAGACGACAGGGGGCCTCTCCGAGCAGTACTTC. Translated: CASSQTTGGLSEQYF. The J gene is TRBJ2-7, the V gene TRBV4-1, with 10 bases identical to TRBD1. The CDR3 contains 15 residues. Germline V gene lookup returns CDR1 MGHRA and CDR2 YSYEKL. The J segment lost 6 bases and the V segment lost 3 bases, leaving 8 bases of the junction unmatched.

The chain links TRBV7-8 to TRBJ2-5; perhaps TRBD2 as D (5 bases). Germline CDR1 SGHVS, CDR2 FQNEAQ. V was clipped by 5 bases and J by 5 bases, with 9 bases between them. The CDR3 spans 12 residues. CDR3 DNA: TGTGCCAGCAGCCGCTGCGGGGAGACCCAGTACTTC. It translates to CASSRCGETQYF. The whole variable domain, remainder taken from reference TRBV7-8 and TRBJ2-5, is GAGVSQSPRYKVAKRGQDVALRCDPISGHVSLFWYQQALGQGPEFLTYFQNEAQLDKSGLPSDRFFAERPEGSVSTLKIQRTQQEDSAVYLCASSRCGETQYFGPGTRLLVL.

This clonotype occurred many times. The J gene is TRBJ2-1, the V gene TRBV29-1; 7 nucleotides line up with TRBD1. This CDR3 contains 15 residues. Trimming took 6 bases from V and 4 from J; bases not matched to a gene: 12. CDR1 is SQVTM, CDR2 ANQGSEA, per germline. This chain's CDR3 is CSVVDRPGLYNEQFF. The CDR3 nucleotides read TGCAGCGTCGTGGACAGGCCGGGGTTATACAATGAGCAGTTCTTC.

This clonotype occurred many times. J is TRBJ2-3 and V is TRBV2; D is possibly TRBD2 (6 bases). Germline lookup yields CDR1 SNHLY and CDR2 FYNNEI. This CDR3 spans 15 amino acids. The ends were cut back, 8 bases at V and 3 bases at J, with 18 bases in the middle. The CDR3 reads CASSLEGTWTDTQYF. The DNA of the CDR3 is TGTGCCAGCTCCCTGGAGGGGACTTGGACAGATACGCAGTATTTT.

This clonotype is labeled large. The rearrangement joins TRBV2 to TRBJ1-2; D unresolved. Trimming cost V 6 bases and J 5 bases, with 16 bases left between them. CDR1 is SNHLY, CDR2 FYNNEI, per germline. The CDR3 covers 14 residues. CDR3 DNA sequence: TGTGCCAGCAGACCTGGACGCACGCCATATGGCTACACCTTC. It translates to CASRPGRTPYGYTF. Drawing the rest from reference TRBV2 and TRBJ1-2, the complete variable domain is EPEVTQTPSHQVTQMGQEVILRCVPISNHLYFYWYRQILGQKVEFLVSFYNNEISEKSEIFDDQFSVERPDGSNFTLKIRSTKLEDSAMYFCASRPGRTPYGYTFGSGTRLTVV.

This chain joins TRBV29-1 and TRBJ1-3; D gene ambiguous. This CDR3 region has 12 residues. CDR1 SQVTM and CDR2 ANQGSEA come from the germline V gene. V lost 5 bases and J 0 bases, leaving 5 bases between the germline ends. This CDR3 is CSVSPSGNTIYF. DNA for the CDR3: TGCAGCGTTTCTCCCTCTGGAAACACCATATATTTT. Full variable domain (missing parts from reference TRBV29-1 and TRBJ1-3): SAVISQKPSRDICQRGTSLTIQCQVDSQVTMMFWYRQQPGQSLTLIATANQGSEATYESGFVIDKFPISRPNLTFSTLTVSNMSPEDSSIYLCSVSPSGNTIYFGEGSWLTVV.

The rearrangement links TRBV12-3 or TRBV12-4 to TRBJ2-3, with 9 positions matching TRBD2. The ends lost 8 bases at V and 6 bases at J; junction bases unmatched: 12. The CDR3 is made up of 15 amino acids. For the CDR3, the DNA is TGTGCCAGCGCCAACCCCTCGACTAGCGGCGATACGCAGTATTTT. Encoded protein: CASANPSTSGDTQYF.

The genes are TRBV7-9 and TRBJ1-4; D gene ambiguous. There are 11 residues in the CDR3. CDR1 and CDR2 (germline): SEHNR, FQNEAQ (reference sequence). V was cut by 7 bases and J by 5 bases, with 5 bases left in between. CDR3 in amino acids: CASTENEKLFF. CDR3 bases: TGTGCCAGCACTGAAAATGAAAAACTGTTTTTT.

The chain combines TRBV7-6 with TRBJ2-1; TRBD2 matches 7 bases. The V segment lost 1 base and the J segment 7 bases; nucleotides outside the gene matches: 7. This CDR3 has 15 residues. Germline V gene sequence: CDR1 SGHVS, CDR2 FNYEAQ. The CDR3 DNA follows: TGTGCCAGCAGCTTAGGCGGGGGAGGGCAGAATGAGCAGTTCTTC. It translates to CASSLGGGGQNEQFF.

The genes are TRBV2 and TRBJ1-2, with D possibly being TRBD1 (6 bases). This CDR3 is 14 amino acids long. In germline, CDR1 is SNHLY, CDR2 FYNNEI. The V gene lost 6 bases and the J gene lost 8 bases, with 19 bases spanning the gap. The CDR3 nucleotides are TGTGCCAGCAGCTTAAGGGGGACTCCGGAGGGCTACACCTTC. Translating it yields CASSLRGTPEGYTF.

V usage is TRBV20-1 and J usage is TRBJ2-3; D may be TRBD2 (6 bases). V dropped 6 bases and J dropped 9 bases, with 10 bases sitting between them. Per germline, CDR1 DFQATT and CDR2 SNEGSKA (reference sequence). The CDR3 is 10 amino acids. The CDR3 DNA sequence: TGCAGTGCCGGGGGACGCACGCAGTATTTT. Translating it yields CSAGGRTQYF.

This chain connects TRBV29-1 to TRBJ2-1; 8 bases fit TRBD2. This CDR3 comprises 15 residues. V lost 7 bases and J lost 0; bases outside the gene matches: 8. Germline CDR1 SQVTM, CDR2 ANQGSEA. Here the CDR3 reads CSARTSRTSYNEQFF. The DNA for the CDR3 is TGCAGCGCCAGGACTAGCAGAACCTCCTACAATGAGCAGTTCTTC.

The V gene is TRBV19, the J gene TRBJ2-2; D possibly corresponds to TRBD1 (6 bases). V lost 3 bases, J lost 5 bases, and 7 bases lay in between. Germline V gene lookup returns CDR1 LNHDA and CDR2 SQIVND (reference sequence). CDR3 length: 13 amino acids. The CDR3 loop reads CASSIQGTGELFF. DNA of the CDR3: TGTGCCAGTAGTATTCAGGGGACCGGGGAGCTGTTTTTT.

The chain links TRBV6-5 to TRBJ1-4; D gene ambiguous. Between the trimmed V and J ends, which lost 6 bases and 0 bases, there was a span of 8 bases. The CDR3 loop spans 14 amino acids. Germline lookup yields CDR1 MNHEY and CDR2 SVGAGI. DNA of the CDR3: TGTGCCAGCAGGCCAACTGCAACTAATGAAAAACTGTTTTTT. Its translation is CASRPTATNEKLFF.

The chain has TRBV13 and TRBJ2-7; 8 bases line up with TRBD1. Germline V CDR1 and CDR2: PRHDT, FYEKMQ (reference sequence). The V gene end was trimmed by 3 bases and the J gene end by 4 bases; junction bases not matched to a gene: 2. The CDR3 runs to 13 residues. The CDR3 DNA sequence: TGTGCCAGCAGCTTCGACAGGGGATACGAGCAGTACTTC. Its protein product is CASSFDRGYEQYF.

The V gene is TRBV5-4, the J gene TRBJ1-2; 12 bases fit TRBD1. V gave up 4 bases and J gave up 7 bases; unmatched junction bases: 5. Germline V CDR1 and CDR2: SGHNT, YYREEE (reference sequence). There are 14 residues in the CDR3. CDR3 in amino acids: CASSPGTGGTGYTF. The CDR3 coding sequence is TGTGCCAGCAGCCCGGGGACAGGGGGCACTGGCTACACCTTC.

By frequency in the sample, this clonotype is medium-sized (0.01 to 0.1%). Here the CDR3 reads CASSIQATNEKLFF. The CDR3 DNA follows: TGCGCCAGCAGCATACAAGCAACTAATGAAAAACTGTTTTTT. The chain recombines TRBV5-1 with TRBJ1-4, with unresolved D. Germline-derived CDR1 and CDR2 are SGHRS and YFSETQ. The V gene lost 4 bases and the J gene lost 0 bases, with 7 bases spanning the gap. This CDR3 region has 14 residues. Variable domain in full (rest from reference TRBV5-1 and TRBJ1-4): KAGVTQTPRYLIKTRGQQVTLSCSPISGHRSVSWYQQTPGQGLQFLFEYFSETQRNKGNFPGRFSGRQFSNSRSEMNVSTLELGDSALYLCASSIQATNEKLFFGSGTQLSVL.

This chain links TRBV19 with TRBJ1-4; D remains ambiguous. CDR3 length equals 13 residues. Deletions cut 7 bases from V and 10 bases from J, with 16 bases between. In germline, CDR1 is LNHDA, CDR2 SQIVND (reference sequence). This chain's CDR3 is CASTVTPGGKLFF. DNA for the CDR3: TGTGCCAGTACAGTGACCCCCGGAGGAAAACTGTTTTTT.

A word on this clonotype: One base away lies a much larger clone, so this may be a sequencing read error. V gene TRBV6-1 combines with J gene TRBJ2-1; 7 nucleotides agree with TRBD2. Germline-derived CDR1 and CDR2 are MNHNS and SASEGT. The CDR3 runs to 16 residues. Unmatched junction bases numbered 9, after V lost 5 bases and J lost 2 bases. CDR3 sequence reads: CASSQPRGVTYNEQFF. The CDR3, as DNA: TGTGCCAGCAGTCAACCACGGGGGGTCACCTACAATGAGCAGTTCTTC.

The chain is built from TRBV2 and TRBJ2-3; TRBD2 might be the D (6 bases). Germline V gene data show CDR1 as SNHLY and CDR2 as FYNNEI. V dropped 4 bases and J dropped 2 bases, with 7 bases sitting between them. This CDR3 has 13 residues. The chain's CDR3 is CASSGGVTDTQYF. The CDR3 DNA reads TGTGCCAGCAGTGGCGGGGTCACAGATACGCAGTATTTT. Based on the CDR3 plus reference TRBV2 and TRBJ2-3, the full variable domain is EPEVTQTPSHQVTQMGQEVILRCVPISNHLYFYWYRQILGQKVEFLVSFYNNEISEKSEIFDDQFSVERPDGSNFTLKIRSTKLEDSAMYFCASSGGVTDTQYFGPGTRLTVL.

The chain employs TRBV19 and TRBJ1-2; 7 bases match TRBD1. The CDR3 covers 16 residues. The germline CDR1 and CDR2 sequences are LNHDA and SQIVND (reference sequence). V lost 7 bases and J lost 2; bases outside the gene matches: 13. In DNA form, the CDR3 reads TGTGCCAGTAATTATGCCGGGACAGTAAAGAACTATGGCTACACCTTC. This encodes CASNYAGTVKNYGYTF.

CDR3 loop: CASTMGAGGNEQYF. The CDR3, as DNA: TGTGCCAGCACTATGGGAGCGGGAGGTAACGAGCAGTACTTC. V gene TRBV7-8 combines with J gene TRBJ2-7; 9 nucleotides match TRBD2. The germline V gene encodes CDR1 SGHVS and CDR2 FQNEAQ. J lost 5 bases, V lost 7 bases, and 9 bases had no gene match. This CDR3 contains 14 residues.

This clonotype has just a few counts. This chain uses TRBV7-3 with TRBJ2-3; 11 bases are a match to TRBD2. The germline gives CDR1 SGHTA, CDR2 FQGTGA. The CDR3 has 15 residues. V shed 3 bases, J shed 4 bases, and the junction held 3 bases outside the gene matches. DNA for the CDR3: TGTGCCAGCAGCTTTAGCGGGGGGGGTGCAGATACGCAGTATTTT. Translation gives CASSFSGGGADTQYF.